The 28 T cell receptor beta chains in this list originate from one sample, sequenced in a study of T cells in Graves' hyperthyroidism and ophthalmopathy. RNA transcripts were the template for amplifying TCR beta CDR3 regions. Primed by the HTBI set, a first-round RT-PCR was run on the TCR CDR3. TCRdb recomputed calls from the multiplex PCR reads with MiXCR, one row per CDR3 protein. The sample includes roughly 700,000 distinct CDR3 sequences, approximately 40% of them seen just once. Source material: blood. Source of these receptors: a woman between 40 and 55 years old with Graves' hyperthyroidism.

This chain uses TRBV7-2 with TRBJ2-5, with D possibly being TRBD1 (5 bases). Germline CDR1 SGHTA, CDR2 FQGNSA. This CDR3 has 14 residues. Trimming pared 6 bases from V and 3 bases from J, leaving 14 bases between. CDR3 sequence reads: CASSQGAGKETQYF. The CDR3 bases are TGTGCCAGCAGTCAAGGGGCAGGGAAAGAGACCCAGTACTTC.

This chain links TRBV13 with TRBJ2-2, with TRBD2 as a possible D gene (5 bases). Trimming pared 4 bases from V and 5 bases from J, leaving 8 bases between. The germline V gene encodes CDR1 PRHDT and CDR2 FYEKMQ (reference sequence). This CDR3 spans 13 amino acids. The CDR3 nucleotides read TGTGCCAGCAGCTCACGGAGGACCGGGGAGCTGTTTTTT. It codes for CASSSRRTGELFF.

This clonotype was counted at least ten times. The chain links TRBV9 to TRBJ2-7, with TRBD1 matching over 7 bases. CDR3 size: 13 residues. Per the germline V gene, CDR1 is SGDLS and CDR2 is YYNGEE. V dropped 3 bases and J dropped 6; count of bases not matched to a gene: 6. DNA of the CDR3: TGTGCCAGCAGCGCATGGGACAGTACCGAGCAGTACTTC. This codes for CASSAWDSTEQYF.

A few counts support this clonotype. The chain links TRBV19 to TRBJ1-2, with 7 bases lining up with TRBD1. The CDR3 is 14 amino acids. Germline V gives CDR1 LNHDA, CDR2 SQIVND (reference sequence). The junction had 5 bases not matched to a gene; V was cut back by 3 bases and J by 4 bases. CDR3 DNA: TGTGCCAGTAGTATTTACAGGGGAGGCTATGGCTACACCTTC. Translation: CASSIYRGGYGYTF. The full variable domain, in which reference TRBV19 and TRBJ1-2 provide the parts outside the CDR3, is DGGITQSPKYLFRKEGQNVTLSCEQNLNHDAMYWYRQDPGQGLRLIYYSQIVNDFQKGDIAEGYSVSREKKESFPLTVTSAQKNPTAFYLCASSIYRGGYGYTFGSGTRLTVV.

A few counts support this clonotype. The chain employs TRBV10-3 and TRBJ1-6, with 8 bases aligning to TRBD1. In germline, CDR1 is ENHRY, CDR2 SYGVKD. This CDR3 has 14 residues. V was clipped by 10 bases and J by 6 bases; unmatched bases: 8. In DNA form, the CDR3 reads TGTGCCAGCAACTCAGGGGGCGGTAATTCACCCCTCCACTTT. Its translation is CASNSGGGNSPLHF.

There are many counts of this clonotype. The chain is built from TRBV14 and TRBJ2-7, with D possibly being TRBD1 (6 bases). The V gene lost 3 bases and the J gene lost 4 bases, with 16 bases spanning the gap. The CDR3 extends over 15 amino acids. Germline CDR1 SGHDN, CDR2 FVKESK. CDR3 amino acids: CASSHYSGARYEQYF. The CDR3 DNA reads TGTGCCAGCAGCCATTATTCAGGGGCTAGATACGAGCAGTACTTC.

To note about this clonotype: A much more abundant neighbour one base away suggests this may be a read error. The rearrangement joins TRBV10-3 to TRBJ2-7, with TRBD2 matching over 8 bases. This CDR3 is 13 amino acids long. V gave up 4 bases and J gave up 1 base; unmatched junction bases: 0. Per germline, CDR1 ENHRY and CDR2 SYGVKD. CDR3: CAISASGSYEQYF. In DNA, the CDR3 is TGTGCCATCAGTGCTAGCGGGTCCTACGAGCAGTACTTC.

Regarding this clonotype: Germline and junction disagree at one end, which may indicate a read error. The chain carries TRBV10-3 and TRBJ2-7; no firm D call. Germline loops: CDR1 ENHRY, CDR2 SYGVKD. This CDR3 has 14 amino acids. The CDR3 coding sequence is TGTGCCAGCAGTTACACGGGCTTCTCCTACGAGCAGTACTTC. Its protein product is CASSYTGFSYEQYF.

This clonotype was seen many times. The chain carries TRBV12-5 and TRBJ2-5; 8 bases are a match to TRBD1. After removal of 6 bases from V and 3 bases from J, the junction contained 3 bases not matched to a gene. From germline, CDR1 is LGHNT and CDR2 FRNRAP. The CDR3 is 13 amino acids. The CDR3: CASGGQDEETQYF. The CDR3 DNA is TGTGCTAGTGGGGGACAGGACGAAGAGACCCAGTACTTC.

In its sample, this clonotype was seen many times. The gene calls are TRBV7-9 and TRBJ1-3; 8 nucleotides agree with TRBD1. After removal of 5 bases from V and 2 bases from J, the junction contained 8 bases not matched to a gene. The CDR3 totals 16 residues. The germline V gene has CDR1 SEHNR and CDR2 FQNEAQ (reference sequence). DNA for the CDR3: TGTGCCAGCAGCCCCCACACGGACAGGGCTGGAAACACCATATATTTT. It yields the protein CASSPHTDRAGNTIYF.

This clonotype was seen once. The chain recombines TRBV14 with TRBJ1-4; D unresolved. The CDR3 has 15 residues. Trimming took 6 bases from V and 8 from J, leaving 19 bases between them. The germline V gene encodes CDR1 SGHDN and CDR2 FVKESK. The CDR3 DNA follows: TGTGCCAGCAGTTTAATGGGTCTCGGGAGCGAAAAACTGTTTTTT. The encoded protein is CASSLMGLGSEKLFF.

The chain links TRBV10-3 to TRBJ2-7; D is unresolved. Per the germline V gene, CDR1 is ENHRY and CDR2 is SYGVKD. The V gene lost 10 bases and the J gene lost 5 bases, with 15 bases spanning the gap. The CDR3 runs to 12 residues. CDR3 in amino acids: CASPRLSDEQYF. The DNA for the CDR3 is TGTGCCAGCCCTCGGTTGTCCGACGAGCAGTACTTC.

In this sample, this clonotype turned up a few times. The genes are TRBV5-6 and TRBJ2-7, with 10 bases aligning to TRBD2. The V segment lost 0 bases and the J segment 3 bases; nucleotides outside the gene matches: 3. Germline V gene sequence: CDR1 SGHDT, CDR2 YYEEEE. The CDR3 has 15 amino acids. The CDR3 nucleotides are TGTGCCAGCAGCTTGGGGGTAGCGGGGGGCTACGAGCAGTACTTC. Translation: CASSLGVAGGYEQYF. The full variable domain, its missing parts supplied by reference TRBV5-6 and TRBJ2-7, is DAGVTQSPTHLIKTRGQQVTLRCSPKSGHDTVSWYQQALGQGPQFIFQYYEEEERQRGNFPDRFSGHQFPNYSSELNVNALLLGDSALYLCASSLGVAGGYEQYFGPGTRLTVT.

This clonotype was picked up a small number of times. The gene calls are TRBV6-6 and TRBJ1-5; D is undetermined. This CDR3 comprises 12 residues. Trimming took 9 bases from V and 2 from J, leaving 8 bases between them. Per germline, CDR1 MNHNY and CDR2 SVGAGI (reference sequence). The CDR3 sequence: CARSMGNQPQHF. In DNA, the CDR3 is TGTGCCAGATCGATGGGCAATCAGCCCCAGCATTTT.

The chain recombines TRBV5-1 with TRBJ2-5; the D gene is possibly TRBD2 (5 bases). This CDR3 comprises 15 residues. V lost 1 base and J lost 5, with 15 bases in between. Germline V lookup: CDR1 SGHRS, CDR2 YFSETQ. In DNA, the CDR3 is TGCGCCAGCAGCTTGATGTCGGAGGCGTGGGAGACCCAGTACTTC. It specifies CASSLMSEAWETQYF. The full variable domain, with the rest looked up from reference TRBV5-1 and TRBJ2-5, is KAGVTQTPRYLIKTRGQQVTLSCSPISGHRSVSWYQQTPGQGLQFLFEYFSETQRNKGNFPGRFSGRQFSNSRSEMNVSTLELGDSALYLCASSLMSEAWETQYFGPGTRLLVL.

This clonotype was counted between two and nine times. This sequence joins TRBV10-3 and TRBJ2-6, with 7 bases identical to TRBD2. The V gene end was trimmed by 6 bases and the J gene end by 4 bases; junction bases not matched to a gene: 3. Germline V CDR1 and CDR2: ENHRY, SYGVKD. The CDR3 is made up of 14 amino acids. CDR3 DNA sequence: TGTGCCATCAGACCGACTAGCGGGGCCAACGTCCTGACTTTC. Protein: CAIRPTSGANVLTF.

This clonotype was detected ten times or more. The chain employs TRBV7-9 and TRBJ1-1, with D unclear. Germline-derived CDR1 and CDR2 are SEHNR and FQNEAQ (reference sequence). Trimming removed 1 base from V and 2 bases from J, with 11 bases in between. The CDR3 loop spans 15 amino acids. The CDR3 DNA is TGTGCCAGCAGCTTAGTAACGATAAGCAACACTGAAGCTTTCTTT. Residues: CASSLVTISNTEAFF. The full variable domain, with the rest looked up from reference TRBV7-9 and TRBJ1-1, is DTGVSQNPRHKITKRGQNVTFRCDPISEHNRLYWYRQTLGQGPEFLTYFQNEAQLEKSRLLSDRFSAERPKGSFSTLEIQRTEQGDSAMYLCASSLVTISNTEAFFGQGTRLTVV.

This rearrangement joins TRBV7-9 to TRBJ1-4; possibly TRBD1 for D (6 bases). The CDR3 loop spans 16 amino acids. Germline CDR1 is SEHNR and CDR2 is FQNEAQ (reference sequence). Trimming shortened V by 4 bases and J by 8 bases, and 20 bases separated the two germline ends. The CDR3 DNA is TGTGCCAGCAGCTCACCACAGGGAGGCAATGAGGAAAAACTGTTTTTT. This codes for CASSSPQGGNEEKLFF.

This chain joins TRBV7-9 and TRBJ1-1, with 8 bases fitting TRBD1. The CDR3 loop spans 14 amino acids. V trimming: 1 base; J trimming: 9 bases; junction bases outside the gene matches: 7. Germline lookup yields CDR1 SEHNR and CDR2 FQNEAQ (reference sequence). This chain's CDR3 is CASSLGTGKEKAFF. The CDR3 DNA is TGTGCCAGCAGCTTAGGGACAGGGAAGGAGAAAGCTTTCTTT.

The chain combines TRBV5-6 with TRBJ2-7; 7 bases align to TRBD2. The CDR3 length is 14 residues. CDR1 is SGHDT, CDR2 YYEEEE, per germline. The trim removed 0 bases at V and 5 bases at J, leaving 5 bases unmatched. CDR3 in DNA: TGTGCCAGCAGCTTGGCGGCGGGAGAAAACGAGCAGTACTTC. This codes for CASSLAAGENEQYF. The whole variable domain, filled in from reference TRBV5-6 and TRBJ2-7, reads DAGVTQSPTHLIKTRGQQVTLRCSPKSGHDTVSWYQQALGQGPQFIFQYYEEEERQRGNFPDRFSGHQFPNYSSELNVNALLLGDSALYLCASSLAAGENEQYFGPGTRLTVT.

The sample holds a few counts of this clonotype. The chain carries TRBV11-2 and TRBJ1-1; D is possibly TRBD1 (6 bases). The length of the CDR3 is 15 residues. CDR1 and CDR2 from the germline V gene are SGHAT and FQNNGV. V lost 2 bases and J lost 4, with 14 bases in between. The CDR3 reads CASSLRGAQGTEAFF. CDR3 bases: TGTGCCAGCAGCTTACGGGGGGCTCAGGGCACTGAAGCTTTCTTT.

As to this clonotype: Possible read error: a much larger clone is one base away. The limits of the CDR3 on the DNA are not certain, so only TCRdb's listed CDR3 is given. The chain uses TRBV20-1 and TRBJ1-3; TRBD1, the table's D call, was not compared with the DNA. The length of the CDR3 is 14 amino acids, counting both ends. Germline CDR1 is DFQATT and CDR2 is SNEGSKA (reference sequence). The CDR3 loop reads CSASQVGDGNTTYF.

The rearrangement joins TRBV7-9 to TRBJ1-1; D unclear. The V and J ends lost 5 bases and 3 bases respectively, with 13 bases between them. The CDR3 spans 14 residues. CDR1 SEHNR and CDR2 FQNEAQ come from the germline V gene (reference sequence). The CDR3 reads CASSQRLTDTEAFF. As DNA, the CDR3 is TGTGCCAGCAGCCAAAGGTTGACGGACACTGAAGCTTTCTTT.

This clonotype has just one count. The chain couples TRBV7-2 to TRBJ1-6; D may be TRBD1 (6 bases). V was shortened by 1 base and J by 2 bases, with 15 bases between the two germline ends. The CDR3 has 18 residues. Germline V gene lookup returns CDR1 SGHTA and CDR2 FQGNSA. The CDR3 sequence: CASSLVSSGVTYNSPLHF. CDR3 nucleotide sequence: TGTGCCAGCAGCTTAGTATCCTCAGGGGTTACCTATAATTCACCCCTCCACTTT.

In the case of this clonotype: A much larger clonotype is one base distant, so this may be a read error. The chain combines TRBV7-9 with TRBJ1-1; no clear D gene. The CDR3 covers 13 residues. Per germline, CDR1 SEHNR and CDR2 FQNEAQ (reference sequence). The chain's CDR3 is CASSKEENTEASF. In DNA, the CDR3 is TGTGCCAGCTCAAAGGAGGAGAACACTGAAGCTTCCTTT.

The table lists this clonotype with many counts. The chain links TRBV7-2 to TRBJ1-2, with D possibly being TRBD1 (5 bases). The V and J ends lost 0 bases and 14 bases respectively, with 13 bases between them. Looked up from germline, CDR1 is SGHTA and CDR2 is FQGNSA. This CDR3 has 12 residues. The chain's CDR3 is CASSLAQGSGTF. CDR3 in DNA: TGTGCCAGCAGCTTAGCGCAGGGTTCCGGTACCTTC.

This clonotype was counted ten times or more. The chain couples TRBV18 to TRBJ2-5, with D possibly TRBD2 on 5 matching bases. V was trimmed by 8 bases and J by 4 bases, leaving 11 bases between them. The CDR3 is 12 amino acids. Per the germline V gene, CDR1 is KGHSH and CDR2 is LQKENI. CDR3 loop: CASSPEGETQYF. DNA for the CDR3: TGTGCCAGCAGTCCTGAGGGAGAGACCCAGTACTTC.

In this sample, this clonotype turned up a few times. V usage is TRBV29-1 and J usage is TRBJ2-7; 7 bases are shared with TRBD2. With 1 base clipped from V and 3 bases from J, the junction kept 3 bases outside the gene matches. CDR1 SQVTM and CDR2 ANQGSEA come from the germline V gene. CDR3 length: 13 residues. The CDR3 loop reads CSVEGAGDYEQYF. CDR3 coding DNA: TGCAGCGTTGAAGGGGCGGGGGACTACGAGCAGTACTTC.